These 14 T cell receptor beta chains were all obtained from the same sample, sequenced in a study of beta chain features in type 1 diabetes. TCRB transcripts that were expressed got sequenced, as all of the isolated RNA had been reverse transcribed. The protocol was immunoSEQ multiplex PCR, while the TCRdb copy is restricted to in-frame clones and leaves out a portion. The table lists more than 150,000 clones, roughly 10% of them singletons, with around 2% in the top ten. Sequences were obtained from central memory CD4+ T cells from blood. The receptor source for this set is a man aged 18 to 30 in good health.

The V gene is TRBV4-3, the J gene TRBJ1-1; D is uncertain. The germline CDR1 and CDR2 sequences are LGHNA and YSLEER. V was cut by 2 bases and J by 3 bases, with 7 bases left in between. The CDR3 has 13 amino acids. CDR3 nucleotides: TGCGCCAGCAGCCAAAGATGGGACACTGAAGCTTTCTTT. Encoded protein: CASSQRWDTEAFF.

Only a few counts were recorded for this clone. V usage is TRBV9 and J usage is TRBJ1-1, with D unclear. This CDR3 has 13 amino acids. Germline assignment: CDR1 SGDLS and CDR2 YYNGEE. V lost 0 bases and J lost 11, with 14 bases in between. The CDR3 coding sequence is TGTGCCAGCAGCGTAGGGCGGGAGGGATTGGCTTTCTTT. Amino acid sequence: CASSVGREGLAFF.

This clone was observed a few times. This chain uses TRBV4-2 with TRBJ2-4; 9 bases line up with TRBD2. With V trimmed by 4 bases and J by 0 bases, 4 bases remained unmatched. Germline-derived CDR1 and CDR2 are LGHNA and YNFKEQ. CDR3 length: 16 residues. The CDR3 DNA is TGTGCCAGCAGCCTAGCGGGAGACGTAGCCAAAAACATTCAGTACTTC. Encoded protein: CASSLAGDVAKNIQYF.

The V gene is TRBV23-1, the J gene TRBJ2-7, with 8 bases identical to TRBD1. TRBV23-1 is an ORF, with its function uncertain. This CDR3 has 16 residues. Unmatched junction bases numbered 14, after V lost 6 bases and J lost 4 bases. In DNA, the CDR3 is TGCGCCAGCAGCCTCTTGCGGACAGGGTCCCTTTACGAGCAGTACTTC. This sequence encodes CASSLLRTGSLYEQYF.

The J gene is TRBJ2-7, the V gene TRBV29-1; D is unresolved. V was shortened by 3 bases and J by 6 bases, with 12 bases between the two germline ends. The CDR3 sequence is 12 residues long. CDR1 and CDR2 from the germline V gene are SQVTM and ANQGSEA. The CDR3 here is CSVDAQVGEQYF. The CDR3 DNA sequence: TGCAGCGTTGATGCCCAGGTCGGCGAGCAGTACTTC.

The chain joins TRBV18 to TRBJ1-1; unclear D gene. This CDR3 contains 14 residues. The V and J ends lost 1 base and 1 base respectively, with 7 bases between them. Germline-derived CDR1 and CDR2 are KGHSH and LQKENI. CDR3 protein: CASSPQRQNTEAFF. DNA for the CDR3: TGTGCCAGCTCACCACAGCGACAGAACACTGAAGCTTTCTTT.

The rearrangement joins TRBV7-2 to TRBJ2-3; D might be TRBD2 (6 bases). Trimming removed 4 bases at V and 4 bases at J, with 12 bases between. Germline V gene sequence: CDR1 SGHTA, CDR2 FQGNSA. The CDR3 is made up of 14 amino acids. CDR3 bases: TGTGCCAGCAGCTGGAGGGGCGACGCAGATACGCAGTATTTT. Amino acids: CASSWRGDADTQYF.

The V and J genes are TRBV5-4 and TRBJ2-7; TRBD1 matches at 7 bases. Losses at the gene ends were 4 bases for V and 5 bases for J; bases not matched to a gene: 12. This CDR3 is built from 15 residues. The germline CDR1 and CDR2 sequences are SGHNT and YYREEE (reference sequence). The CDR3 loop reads CASSPGQRDSHEQYF. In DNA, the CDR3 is TGTGCCAGCAGCCCGGGACAGCGAGATTCCCACGAGCAGTACTTC.

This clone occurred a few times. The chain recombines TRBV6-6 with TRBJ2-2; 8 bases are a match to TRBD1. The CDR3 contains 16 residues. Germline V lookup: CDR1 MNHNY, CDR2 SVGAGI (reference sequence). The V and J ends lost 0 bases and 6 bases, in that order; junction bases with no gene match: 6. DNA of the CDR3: TGTGCCAGCAGTTACTCGCTAGGACAGGGATCCGGGGAGCTGTTTTTT. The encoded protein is CASSYSLGQGSGELFF.

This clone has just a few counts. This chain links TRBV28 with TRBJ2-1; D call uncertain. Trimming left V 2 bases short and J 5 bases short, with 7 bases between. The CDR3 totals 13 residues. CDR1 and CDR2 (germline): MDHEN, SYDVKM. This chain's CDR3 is CASSLIRDNEQFF. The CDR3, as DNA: TGTGCCAGCAGTTTAATTCGGGACAATGAGCAGTTCTTC.

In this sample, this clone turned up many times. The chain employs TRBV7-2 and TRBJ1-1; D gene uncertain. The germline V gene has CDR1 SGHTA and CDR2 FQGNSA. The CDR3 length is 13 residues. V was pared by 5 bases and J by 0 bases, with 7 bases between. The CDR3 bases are TGTGCCAGCAGCCCGAGGGTGAACACTGAAGCTTTCTTT. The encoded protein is CASSPRVNTEAFF.

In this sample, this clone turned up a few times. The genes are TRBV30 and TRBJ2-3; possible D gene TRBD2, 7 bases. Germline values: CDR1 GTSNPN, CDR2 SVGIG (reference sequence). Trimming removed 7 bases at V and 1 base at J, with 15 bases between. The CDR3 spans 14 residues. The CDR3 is CALEWRGRTDTQYF. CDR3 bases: TGTGCCTTGGAGTGGCGGGGGCGCACAGATACGCAGTATTTT.

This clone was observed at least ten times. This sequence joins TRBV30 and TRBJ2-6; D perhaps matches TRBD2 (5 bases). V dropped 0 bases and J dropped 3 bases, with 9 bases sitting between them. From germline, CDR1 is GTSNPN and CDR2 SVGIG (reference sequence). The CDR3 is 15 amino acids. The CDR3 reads CAWSVPGVGANVLTF. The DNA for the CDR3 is TGTGCCTGGAGTGTACCCGGGGTTGGGGCCAACGTCCTGACTTTC.

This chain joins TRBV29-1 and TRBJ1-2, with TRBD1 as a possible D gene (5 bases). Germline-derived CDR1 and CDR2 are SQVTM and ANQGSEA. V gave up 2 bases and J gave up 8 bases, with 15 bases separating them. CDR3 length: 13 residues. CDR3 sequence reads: CSVETGAGSGYTF. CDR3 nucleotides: TGCAGCGTTGAAACTGGGGCAGGGTCGGGCTACACCTTC.